This T cell receptor (beta chain) derives from a study of cytomegalovirus exposure and HLA in healthy donors (dated by TCRdb to the late 2010s). Background on the whole study: In an earlier analysis of 587 of the donors, 250 to 300 Gb of sequence data and 100 million or so unique TCR beta sequences from some 170 million T cells were reported. An early release that covered fewer than 750 HLA-typed donors contained around 330 gigabases of sequencing data and tens of millions of unique TCR sequences. Donor age, sex, ethnicity and CMV serostatus were compiled alongside the repertoire data. The study profiled the T cell repertoires of around 700 subjects by immunosequencing and related them to cytomegalovirus serostatus. Across roughly 420 genotyped donors of the cohort, an average of approximately 200,000 unique TCR beta nucleotide sequences per donor were sequenced, and about a sixth of those sequences were non-productive. High-throughput TCR immunosequencing, statistical association of individual TCRs with disease status, and machine learning were combined to predict cytomegalovirus infection status. A later analysis re-analyzed previously published TCR beta repertoires from 600 to 850 donors and added high-resolution HLA genotyping to study TCR occurrence patterns. The aim of the study was to test whether cataloging public T cell receptors could identify signatures of past pathogen exposure. Typing coverage varied by locus: about 629-630 donors for A, B, C, DRB1 and DQB1; 522 for DQA1; nearly 610 for DPA1; around 490 for DPB1. In addition to the first cohort of approximately 670 subjects, a separate validation cohort of 120 different subjects was used. Both class I and class II loci were covered by HLA typing, at four-digit resolution. Among the roughly 400 genotyped donors, approximately 82% belonged to the genetic ancestry cluster associated with self-reported Caucasian donors. Four to six DR-DQ haplotypes were handled as single units for association and clustering, since linkage in the cohort was strong. A later genetic analysis used genome-wide SNP genotypes for about three fifths of the roughly 700 donors, treating that subset as a discovery cohort. In an earlier analysis of more than 550 of the donors, high-throughput TCR beta sequencing was used to judge whether each TCR beta V gene segment behaved as functional or pseudogenic. Every discovery cohort repertoire had been produced on one sequencing platform. Rather than drawing on any new phenotypic data, the later analysis identified candidate immune exposures from TCR beta sequences and the way those sequences occurred across donors.

As regards this clone: Which antigen it targets is not known. Base qualities were left out, and no much larger clone turns up one base away.

Findings and caveats that apply to the study as a whole: Correlated functional status among segregating V segments might be attributable to linkage disequilibrium, but an unknown experimental factor could not be ruled out. A further reported finding was that TCR beta sequences accurately predicted the HLA-A and HLA-B alleles for most subjects in the first cohort. The classifier was reported to diagnose cytomegalovirus status with high specificity and sensitivity in both the original and validation cohorts. In a later analysis, HLA-associated TCR beta chains were found to be more clonally expanded and to have lower generation probabilities than equally common non-associated chains. Several of the top co-occurrence clusters appeared to be linked to parvovirus B19, influenza, CMV and Epstein-Barr virus, according to a later analysis. The 87-base-pair reads could not distinguish some IMGT-functional V segments, including TRBV6-2 and TRBV6-3, so those segments were excluded. Broadly in line with IMGT annotations, most TCR beta V segments showed up in productive rearrangements about 90% or about 30% of the time in an earlier analysis of 587 of the donors. In a later analysis, the rate of TCR association differed among HLA loci, with DRB1 alleles having the most associated TCRs and HLA-C alleles having the fewest. In the study, 150 to 200 TCR beta chains were listed as associated with cytomegalovirus. A later genetic analysis reported fewer N-insertions in productive TCRs among donors in an Asian-associated ancestry cluster than the roughly 700-donor mean. Presence/absence analyses assumed roughly uniform sequencing depth across donors, an assumption that may not hold. The authors suggested that the approach could potentially be extended to other disease states and immunological phenotypes. In a later analysis, about 16,000 TCR beta sequences were associated with specific HLA alleles at a false discovery rate of 0.05. A later genetic analysis associated a missense DCLRE1C variant with V-gene and J-gene trimming of TCR beta chains, and an independent cohort replicated the association. This cohort had only TCR beta chains sequenced, and the lack of alpha or paired-chain data limited which features could be detected. Strong co-occurrence of HLA alleles, especially DR and DQ, made assigning TCR associations to individual alleles difficult. In vitro tests confirmed that a few of the cytomegalovirus-associated TCR beta chains recognize cytomegalovirus antigens. Across donors, most TCR sequences were observed very rarely, whereas some public TCRs were present in many individuals. The earlier analysis of 587 of the donors excluded approximately 15 rarely observed V segments, including chromosome 9 orphons, because counts were too low. The only immune exposure information available for the cohort was CMV serostatus. A cluster of highly shared sequence variants was judged likely to be a technical artifact of the sequencing pipeline. According to a later analysis, most CMV-associated TCR beta chains appeared to be HLA-restricted, and the HLA associations seemed to be driven largely by CMV exposure. Because HLA typing was unavailable for some donors at each locus, only the typed subset was used in association tests.

Here V drops 4 bases and J drops 5 bases, and the junction holds 3 bases not matched to any gene. From its cysteine to its phenylalanine, the CDR3 spans 15 amino acids. The sequence is cut down to CDR3 DNA, 45 bases in frame from base 1. The germline V gene (reference sequence) provides CDR1 MNHEY and CDR2 SMNVEV. The cohort comprised 666 healthy bone marrow donors. All cohort members were sampled while nominally healthy, although unrecorded immune exposures were likely present. CMV serostatus was recorded as positive for 250 to 300 and negative for about 55% of the roughly 670 cohort members, whereas no CMV serostatus was recorded for the donor in question. A peripheral blood sample was collected from each donor, and TCR beta sequencing was performed on peripheral blood mononuclear cells. The Qiagen DNeasy Blood Extraction Kit was used to extract genomic DNA from the blood cell samples. Library prep was done by the immunoSEQ multiplex PCR assay. For the multiplex PCR, a mixture combining 60 forward primers for TCR Vbeta segments and 13 reverse primers for TCR Jbeta segments was used. The CDR3 region of rearranged TCR beta genes was amplified from genomic DNA with a multiplex PCR assay. Amplified TCR beta libraries were sequenced as 87-base-pair reads on the Illumina HiSeq System. Processing in the source paper ran as follows. Across the 640 or so repertoires, a later analysis counted 78 million or so unique TCR beta chains, some 11 million of which were shared by at least two donors. Raw reads were error-corrected and collapsed into unique sequences with a nearest-neighbor algorithm that merged closely related sequences to remove PCR and sequencing errors. To assign V, D and J gene segments, CDR3 sequences were aligned to IMGT reference sequences. For a sequence to be retained, a match of at least six nucleotides was required to both a V gene segment and a J gene segment. Rearrangements were called productive when the CDR3 lacked stop codons and stayed in frame with V and J; all others were non-productive. CDR3 was defined according to IMGT convention as the region running from the second conserved V-encoded cysteine to the conserved J-encoded phenylalanine. Sequences without an unambiguous match to a single V gene segment were excluded from the earlier analysis of almost 600 of the donors. In an earlier analysis of a few hundred of the donors, a V segment was called functional when productive rearrangements were above 56.7%, and segregating when the standard deviation between donors exceeded 5%. A statistical classification framework was built to diagnose cytomegalovirus status from the catalog of TCR beta chain sequences. A later analysis assigned V and J genes by comparing TCR nucleotide sequences with IMGT/GENE-DB human TR gene sequences. In a later analysis, CDR3 sequences and most-parsimonious VDJ recombination scenarios were assigned using the TCRdist pipeline. In a later analysis, each TCR beta chain was defined by its CDR3 amino acid sequence together with its V-gene family, and reads lacking a unique V-gene family were excluded. A later analysis removed 592 highly shared, low-generation-probability nucleotide sequences to deal with suspected cross-contamination and a sequencing artifact. For each public chain, a later analysis derived a clonal expansion index from normalized ranks of inferred template counts within each repertoire. A later analysis computed generation probabilities with a VDJ recombination model fitted to out-of-frame rearrangements, and checked the results against IGoR. In a later analysis, TCR-TCR, TCR-HLA and TCR-CMV co-occurrence was scored with hypergeometric tests, and a repertoire-size bias correction was applied to TCR pairs. A later analysis estimated false discovery rates by permuting HLA or CMV assignments 20 times. In a later analysis, co-occurring TCRs were grouped with DBSCAN, and TCRdist sequence similarity was added when clustering was performed within HLA-allele-positive subsets. Repertoires with fewer than 30,000 or more than 120,000 public chains were left out of co-occurrence clustering, as were roughly five repertoires with anomalous nucleotide sharing. The table was pulled from immuneACCESS by TCRdb, which kept in-frame rearrangements only. Such tables lose some clones; where checked, under half of the loss comes from unresolved V genes, and the rest has no known cause. Clone size and V and J calls were adopted from that table, with D and trimming inferred from the DNA. The sample includes 85,000 to 120,000 clones, with approximately 64% observed a single time. Under 5.5% of the sample comes from the top ten.

This chain joins TRBV27 to TRBJ1-5, with 12 bases in between that match TRBD1. The receptor was derived from a human donor in good health. Material for sequencing was PBMCs. The DNA is TGTGCCAGCAGTTCGGGACAGGGGGCACATCAGCCCCAGCATTTT. The encoded protein is CASSSGQGAHQPQHF.